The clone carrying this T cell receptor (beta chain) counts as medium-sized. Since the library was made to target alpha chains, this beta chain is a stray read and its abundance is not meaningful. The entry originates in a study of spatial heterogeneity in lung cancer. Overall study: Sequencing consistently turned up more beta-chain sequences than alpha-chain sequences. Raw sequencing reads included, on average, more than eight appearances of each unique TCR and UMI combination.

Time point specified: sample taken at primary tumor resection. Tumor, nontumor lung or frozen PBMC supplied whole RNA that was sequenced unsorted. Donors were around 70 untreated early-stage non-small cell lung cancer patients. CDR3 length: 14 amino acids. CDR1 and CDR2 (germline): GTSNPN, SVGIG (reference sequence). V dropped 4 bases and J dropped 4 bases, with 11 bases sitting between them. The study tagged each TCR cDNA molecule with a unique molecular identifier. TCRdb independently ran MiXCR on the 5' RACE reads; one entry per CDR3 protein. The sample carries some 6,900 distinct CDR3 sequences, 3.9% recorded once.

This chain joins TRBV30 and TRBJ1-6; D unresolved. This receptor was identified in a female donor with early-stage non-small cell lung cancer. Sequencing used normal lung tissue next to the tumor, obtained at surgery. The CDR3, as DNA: TGTGCCTGGACCCGGGTCAGTTATAATTCACCCCTCCACTTT. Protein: CAWTRVSYNSPLHF.